This T cell receptor (beta chain) appears in the sequencing data of a study of CD8+CD57+ T cells in acquired aplastic anemia. Study overall: CD4+ and CD8+ cells, once sorted, gave DNA averaging roughly 3.2 ug. The study, taken as a whole, reports: Patients and healthy controls showed no significant CD8+ Simpson's diversity difference. More than 25 was the count of CD8+ CDR3 sequences that patients shared with controls.

This clonotype was detected many times. The antigen remains unidentified. Both TCR beta VDJ combination and CDR3 sequence profiling were carried out. Genomic DNA was the template for this profiling. TCRdb fed the reads into MiXCR, producing one record per CDR3 protein. The data contain some 150,000 distinct CDR3 sequences, roughly 43% of them singletons. Patients sequenced had flow cytometry evidence of CD8+CD57+ cell expansion. The enrolled patients all had severe acquired aplastic anemia. Looked up from germline, CDR1 is LGHNA and CDR2 is YNFKEQ. The CDR3 runs 15 residues. Trimming shortened V by 0 bases and J by 5 bases, and 13 bases separated the two germline ends.

The clonotype originates from a human donor with aplastic anemia. Sequencing was carried out using sorted CD4+, CD8+, or CD8+CD57+ T cells (not recorded which) from PBMCs. The chain joins TRBV4-2 to TRBJ2-5; D is possibly TRBD1 or TRBD2 (5 bases each). In DNA, the CDR3 is TGTGCCAGCAGCCAAGATTACTCAGGGACGGAGACCCAGTACTTC. Its protein is CASSQDYSGTETQYF.